What follows are 32 T cell receptor beta chains derived from one specimen sequenced in a study of cytomegalovirus exposure and HLA in healthy donors. The primer mix had 60 Vbeta and 13 Jbeta primers. Sequencing was performed with immunoSEQ multiplex PCR; in TCRdb, only in-frame clones are kept and a portion is missing. The table lists 110,000 to 150,000 clones, around 78% of them singletons. The sample comprised PBMCs. These receptor sequences come from a young woman in good health and CMV-seropositive.

The CDR3 DNA reads TGTGCCAGCAGTTTGCAGTTAACTAATGAAAAACTGTTTTTT. Amino acid sequence: CASSLQLTNEKLFF. The rearrangement joins TRBV28 to TRBJ1-4, with D hard to call. The CDR3 runs 14 residues. CDR1 is MDHEN and CDR2 is SYDVKM in the germline V gene. V lost 3 bases to trimming and J lost 1 base, with 6 bases between them.

CDR3 bases: TGTGCCAGCAGGGCAGATTCCACCTACGAGCAGTACTTC. Translation: CASRADSTYEQYF. The chain is built from TRBV2 and TRBJ2-7; D is undetermined. The CDR3 covers 13 residues. Germline CDR1 SNHLY, CDR2 FYNNEI. V shed 6 bases and J shed 2 bases, with 11 bases lying between them.

This clone turned up a few times. Germline is not matched at one junction end, which may reflect a read error. V gene TRBV7-9 combines with J gene TRBJ2-7; no clear D gene. Germline values: CDR1 SEHNR, CDR2 FQNEAQ (reference sequence). CDR3 length: 13 residues. The CDR3 loop is CSSSFPTVYEQYF. DNA of the CDR3: TGTTCCAGCAGCTTCCCTACAGTGTACGAGCAGTACTTC.

The chain is built from TRBV5-4 and TRBJ1-2, with 7 bases lining up with TRBD1. Germline CDR1 SGHNT, CDR2 YYREEE (reference sequence). The CDR3 spans 15 residues. The V segment lost 0 bases and the J segment 11 bases; nucleotides outside the gene matches: 13. The CDR3 bases are TGTGCCAGCAGCTTGGCAGGTTCGGGACAGATGGGATACACCTTC. Translated: CASSLAGSGQMGYTF.

The table lists this clone with a count of one. The chain links TRBV20-1 to TRBJ2-1, with no clear D. Germline V gene lookup returns CDR1 DFQATT and CDR2 SNEGSKA (reference sequence). The CDR3 is 10 residues long. Trimming took off 2 bases at V and 8 bases at J, with 4 bases between the two ends. CDR3 in DNA: TGCAGTGCTAGAACGGATGAGCAGTTCTTC. This gives the protein CSARTDEQFF.

The V and J genes are TRBV2 and TRBJ2-2; TRBD1 agrees at 8 bases. Trimming took 1 base from V and 13 from J; bases not matched to a gene: 17. The CDR3 length is 17 residues. CDR1 is SNHLY and CDR2 is FYNNEI in the germline V gene. CDR3 amino acids: CASSEGPGGEYSGGLFF. Written as DNA, the CDR3 is TGTGCCAGCAGTGAAGGGCCAGGGGGCGAGTATAGTGGAGGGCTGTTTTTT.

This sequence joins TRBV5-4 and TRBJ2-7; perhaps TRBD1 as D (6 bases). Between the trimmed V and J ends, which lost 4 bases and 3 bases, there was a span of 20 bases. Per germline, CDR1 SGHNT and CDR2 YYREEE (reference sequence). The CDR3 runs 16 residues. The CDR3, as DNA: TGTGCCAGCAGCCCCGATACAGGGAACCAGTACTACGAGCAGTACTTC. It is translated as CASSPDTGNQYYEQYF.

The CDR3 protein is CASSQAGTDTQYF. As DNA, the CDR3 is TGCGCCAGCAGCCAAGCGGGCACAGATACGCAGTATTTT. The chain recombines TRBV4-3 with TRBJ2-3; D unresolved. This CDR3 has 13 residues. The germline CDR1 and CDR2 sequences are LGHNA and YSLEER. V was pared by 1 base and J by 1 base, with 3 bases between.

This chain uses TRBV6-4 with TRBJ1-1, with D perhaps matching TRBD1 (5 bases). The CDR3 sequence is 13 residues long. V gave up 5 bases and J gave up 0 bases, with 7 bases separating them. Germline V gives CDR1 MRHNA, CDR2 SNTAGT. CDR3 bases: TGTGCCAGCAGTACGACAGTGAACACTGAAGCTTTCTTT. It yields the protein CASSTTVNTEAFF.

This sequence joins TRBV15 and TRBJ1-2; D may be TRBD1 (5 bases). Germline CDR1 reads LNHNV; CDR2 reads YYDKDF (reference sequence). Trimming took off 3 bases at V and 2 bases at J, with 13 bases between the two ends. The CDR3 spans 15 residues. Written as DNA, the CDR3 is TGTGCCACCAGCAGGGCCCCAGGGCCGAACTATGGCTACACCTTC. Translation gives CATSRAPGPNYGYTF.

This rearrangement joins TRBV5-6 to TRBJ2-7; 16 bases align to TRBD2. V lost 3 bases and J lost 7; bases outside the gene matches: 4. CDR1 is SGHDT, CDR2 YYEEEE, per germline. The CDR3 totals 15 residues. The CDR3 is CASSWGLAGGREQYF. In nucleotides, the CDR3 is TGTGCCAGCAGCTGGGGACTAGCGGGGGGGCGGGAGCAGTACTTC.

The chain employs TRBV4-1 and TRBJ1-1, with 8 nucleotides matching TRBD1. Germline V CDR1 and CDR2: MGHRA, YSYEKL. The CDR3 is 14 amino acids. V lost 4 bases and J lost 5; bases outside the gene matches: 6. The CDR3 DNA sequence: TGCGCCAGCAGCCGCGGACAGGGAGGGACTGAAGCTTTCTTT. It codes for CASSRGQGGTEAFF.

CDR3 sequence (DNA): TGTGCCAGCAGTGAAGCCCCGGAGTGGAATTCACCCCTCCACTTT. Translated, it gives CASSEAPEWNSPLHF. The chain joins TRBV6-1 to TRBJ1-6; the D is unclear. The CDR3 covers 15 residues. Trimming stripped 0 bases from V and 7 bases from J, with 10 bases between. Germline values: CDR1 MNHNS, CDR2 SASEGT.

The J gene is TRBJ1-1, the V gene TRBV7-2; 8 nucleotides match TRBD1. Germline V gives CDR1 SGHTA, CDR2 FQGNSA. This CDR3 has 12 amino acids. Trimming took 5 bases from V and 8 from J; bases not matched to a gene: 4. The CDR3 loop reads CASSDRDREAFF. The CDR3 DNA sequence: TGTGCCAGCAGCGACCGGGACAGGGAAGCTTTCTTT.

This sequence joins TRBV4-1 and TRBJ2-5, with no clear D. Judging by the DNA end, TRBJ2-7 fits better; the J call may be wrong. CDR1 MGHRA and CDR2 YSYEKL come from the germline V gene. This CDR3 region has 15 residues. This CDR3 reads CASSQVSGRLDEQYF. The CDR3, as DNA: TGCGCCAGCAGCCAAGTTTCTGGCAGGCTCGACGAGCAGTACTTC.

The chain uses TRBV19 and TRBJ1-4; 8 bases agree with TRBD1. The CDR3 consists of 16 residues. With 4 bases clipped from V and 3 bases from J, the junction kept 7 bases outside the gene matches. CDR1 and CDR2 from the germline V gene are LNHDA and SQIVND (reference sequence). CDR3 residues: CASSKTGVSANEKLFF. The CDR3 coding sequence is TGTGCCAGTAGTAAGACAGGGGTATCGGCTAATGAAAAACTGTTTTTT. The full variable domain, its missing parts supplied by reference TRBV19 and TRBJ1-4, is DGGITQSPKYLFRKEGQNVTLSCEQNLNHDAMYWYRQDPGQGLRLIYYSQIVNDFQKGDIAEGYSVSREKKESFPLTVTSAQKNPTAFYLCASSKTGVSANEKLFFGSGTQLSVL.

The chain uses TRBV28 and TRBJ1-2; 8 bases line up with TRBD1. V lost 6 bases and J lost 7; bases outside the gene matches: 10. This CDR3 has 14 amino acids. From germline, CDR1 is MDHEN and CDR2 SYDVKM. CDR3 coding DNA: TGTGCCAGCAGATTGCAGGGGGCAGGATCTGGCTACACCTTC. The encoded protein is CASRLQGAGSGYTF.

This clone was seen just once. The chain combines TRBV29-1 with TRBJ1-5; TRBD1 is a possible D gene (5 bases). Trimming took 4 bases from V and 5 from J, leaving 15 bases between them. CDR3 size: 14 residues. Germline V gives CDR1 SQVTM, CDR2 ANQGSEA. The CDR3 spells CSVAVAGSDQPQHF. For the CDR3, the DNA is TGCAGCGTTGCCGTAGCAGGGTCTGATCAGCCCCAGCATTTT.

This clone occurred a few times. The V call is TRBV5-4, the J call TRBJ2-2; TRBD2 might be the D (6 bases). CDR3 size: 16 residues. The V end was cut by 4 bases, the J end by 0 bases, with 13 bases between. Germline V CDR1 and CDR2: SGHNT, YYREEE (reference sequence). CDR3: CASSPGVGANTGELFF. For the CDR3, the DNA is TGTGCCAGCAGCCCGGGGGTAGGCGCGAACACCGGGGAGCTGTTTTTT.

In this sample, this clone turned up a few times. The chain recombines TRBV7-9 with TRBJ1-1; D gene ambiguous. The V end lost 5 bases, the J end lost 1 base, and 8 bases lay between the germline ends. The CDR3 sequence is 13 residues long. Germline V CDR1 and CDR2: SEHNR, FQNEAQ (reference sequence). As DNA, the CDR3 is TGTGCCAGCAGCCCACAGTCGAACACTGAAGCTTTCTTT. It is translated as CASSPQSNTEAFF.

The chain carries TRBV6-1 and TRBJ1-4; 7 nucleotides match TRBD1. The CDR3 runs 12 residues. Germline values: CDR1 MNHNS, CDR2 SASEGT. V gave up 4 bases and J gave up 10 bases; unmatched junction bases: 3. The chain's CDR3 is CASSAYRGKLFF. CDR3 nucleotide sequence: TGTGCCAGCAGTGCATACAGGGGAAAACTGTTTTTT.

The CDR3 DNA sequence: TGCGCCAGCAGCTCGCAGGGGCAAGAGACCCAGTACTTC. Protein sequence: CASSSQGQETQYF. The J gene is TRBJ2-5, the V gene TRBV5-1, with a weak D call TRBD1 (6 bases). CDR3 size: 13 residues. V was shortened by 3 bases and J by 2 bases, with 8 bases between the two germline ends. Per germline, CDR1 SGHRS and CDR2 YFSETQ.

Only a few counts were recorded for this clone. The J gene is TRBJ1-4, the V gene TRBV15, with D possibly TRBD1 on 6 matching bases. Trimming left V 1 base short and J 7 bases short, with 13 bases between. The CDR3 has 15 residues. Germline values: CDR1 LNHNV, CDR2 YYDKDF (reference sequence). As DNA, the CDR3 is TGTGCCACCAGCAGAGGTGGGGGGGCTCGTGAAAAACTGTTTTTT. It codes for CATSRGGGAREKLFF.

This clone was seen a few times. The chain is built from TRBV6-5 and TRBJ2-7, with 8 nucleotides matching TRBD2. After removal of 5 bases from V and 4 bases from J, the junction contained 1 base not matched to a gene. The CDR3 contains 12 residues. In germline, CDR1 is MNHEY, CDR2 SVGAGI. CDR3 loop: CASSRGGYEQYF. CDR3 bases: TGTGCCAGCAGTCGGGGGGGGTACGAGCAGTACTTC.

The CDR3 loop reads CASSLWTVPPMNTEAFF. CDR3 DNA: TGTGCCAGCAGCTTATGGACAGTGCCTCCAATGAACACTGAAGCTTTCTTT. The chain links TRBV7-2 to TRBJ1-1; D is possibly TRBD1 (6 bases). Per germline, CDR1 SGHTA and CDR2 FQGNSA. V was pared by 2 bases and J by 0 bases, with 16 bases between. The CDR3 covers 17 residues.

This clone was seen only once. The chain recombines TRBV5-4 with TRBJ1-2, with 12 bases that match TRBD1. CDR3 length: 19 amino acids. Per germline, CDR1 SGHNT and CDR2 YYREEE (reference sequence). After removal of 4 bases from V and 2 bases from J, the junction contained 15 bases not matched to a gene. DNA of the CDR3: TGTGCCAGCAGCGCCCCCTCTTCCGGGACAGGGGGCGCGAACTATGGCTACACCTTC. Amino acid sequence: CASSAPSSGTGGANYGYTF.

The rearrangement links TRBV7-8 to TRBJ1-6, with 7 bases identical to TRBD1. The CDR3 extends over 16 amino acids. Germline assignment: CDR1 SGHVS and CDR2 FQNEAQ. Trimming took 5 bases from V and 10 from J; bases not matched to a gene: 14. In nucleotides, the CDR3 is TGTGCCAGCAGCCCACGGACAGGTGGGGTTGGGTCACCCCTCCACTTT. It encodes CASSPRTGGVGSPLHF.

The V gene is TRBV4-2, the J gene TRBJ1-6, with TRBD1 identical over 7 bases. Germline V lookup: CDR1 LGHNA, CDR2 YNFKEQ. V was clipped by 0 bases and J by 5 bases; unmatched bases: 13. CDR3 length equals 19 residues. The CDR3 coding sequence is TGTGCCAGCAGCCAAGATTGGGGGGATGAGGGGGCTGATAATTCACCCCTCCACTTT. Residues: CASSQDWGDEGADNSPLHF.

This clone occurred a few times. V and J are TRBV5-1 and TRBJ2-7; 7 nucleotides line up with TRBD2. Germline V gene data show CDR1 as SGHRS and CDR2 as YFSETQ. This CDR3 comprises 16 residues. With 4 bases clipped from V and 3 bases from J, the junction kept 13 bases outside the gene matches. CDR3 nucleotides: TGCGCCAGCAGCCAGAATCGTGGCGGGAGAAGCTACGAGCAGTACTTC. It translates to CASSQNRGGRSYEQYF.

The V and J genes are TRBV2 and TRBJ2-2, with D maybe TRBD1 (6 bases). This CDR3 comprises 14 residues. Germline V gene sequence: CDR1 SNHLY, CDR2 FYNNEI. V lost 3 bases to trimming and J lost 1 base, with 6 bases between them. Here the CDR3 DNA reads TGTGCCAGCAGTGAGACAGGGAACACCGGGGAGCTGTTTTTT. Amino acids: CASSETGNTGELFF.

This clone was seen only a few times. The V gene is TRBV27, the J gene TRBJ1-5; 8 nucleotides agree with TRBD1. Germline trimming cut 5 bases from V and 2 bases from J; bases unmatched to any gene: 2. There are 14 residues in the CDR3. CDR1 and CDR2 (germline): MNHEY, SMNVEV (reference sequence). CDR3: CASSLDRGNQPQHF. The CDR3 DNA reads as TGTGCCAGCAGTCTGGACAGGGGCAATCAGCCCCAGCATTTT.

The chain has TRBV5-6 and TRBJ2-3, with D unclear. The V end lost 2 bases, the J end lost 6 bases, and 10 bases lay between the germline ends. The CDR3 has 13 amino acids. Germline-derived CDR1 and CDR2 are SGHDT and YYEEEE. CDR3 sequence: CASSLEVTDTQYF. The CDR3, as DNA: TGTGCCAGCAGCTTAGAGGTAACCGATACGCAGTATTTT.